Included here is one TCR beta chain sequence, with context. In making TCR beta libraries, quantitative 5'-RACE with molecular barcodes was used. TCRdb recomputed calls from the 5' RACE reads with MiXCR, one row per CDR3 protein. The sample has some 130,000 distinct CDR3 sequences, roughly 15% seen once. These data come from a study of CD8 T cells in ankylosing spondylitis. This CDR3 is built from 15 residues. The V and J ends lost 1 base and 1 base respectively, with 10 bases between them. Germline lookup yields CDR1 SGHTA and CDR2 FQGNSA. This receptor was identified in a female donor with ankylosing spondylitis or in good health (not recorded which). Material: blood, either unsorted or a sorted T cell fraction (not recorded which). The chain joins TRBV7-2 to TRBJ1-1, with D maybe TRBD1 (6 bases). The CDR3 nucleotides read TGTGCCAGCAGCTTAGGGCCGGGGGCGAACACTGAAGCTTTCTTT. As protein: CASSLGPGANTEAFF.